The clone carrying this T cell receptor (beta chain) has a single count. The CDR3 has 14 amino acids. Germline V gene sequence: CDR1 MGHRA, CDR2 YSYEKL. Trimming cost V 5 bases and J 7 bases, with 17 bases left between them. The data stem from a study of CD8+ T cells in alopecia areata. cDNA serving as the sequencing template came from extracted, reverse transcribed RNA. Sequencing was performed with immunoSEQ multiplex PCR; in TCRdb, only in-frame clones are kept and a portion is missing. Counted here are about 250,000 clones, around 64% occurring once; the ten biggest clones make up 0.8% to 1%. The treatment here: oral pan-JAK inhibitor, 5-10 mg twice daily. Punch biopsies of lesional scalp, plus peripheral blood, were taken from alopecia areata patients.

This specimen was CD4+ T cells sorted from blood, taken at approximately week 52, from a patient treated with tofacitinib. The V call is TRBV4-1, the J call TRBJ1-2; a possible D gene is TRBD1 (5 bases). The receptor was derived from a human donor with alopecia areata. The CDR3, as DNA: TGCGCCAGCAGCTCAACAGGTCGATTACGTGGCTACACCTTC. It codes for CASSSTGRLRGYTF.